The 10 T cell receptor beta chains reported below all come from one sample, sequenced in a study of shared clonotypes between healthy human individuals. Sequenced by immunoSEQ multiplex PCR; TCRdb stores in-frame clones only, minus some. Among some 1,600,000 clones, 98% were seen once, and the ten largest hold around 0.45%. The sequenced sample was naive CD4+ T cells sorted from blood. Stated subset: CD45RA+ positively selected. Receptors originate from a man younger than 45 in good health.

The chain has TRBV9 and TRBJ2-7, with D tentatively TRBD2 (6 bases). There are 15 residues in the CDR3. CDR1 and CDR2 (germline): SGDLS, YYNGEE. V lost 0 bases to trimming and J lost 1 base, with 11 bases between them. CDR3 nucleotides: TGTGCCAGCAGCGTAGCTGCGGGACCTTCCTACGAGCAGTACTTC. This codes for CASSVAAGPSYEQYF.

As regards this clone: Other nucleotide sequences in the sample specify the same CDR3. The J gene is TRBJ1-1, the V gene TRBV18, with TRBD1 as a possible D gene (6 bases). The CDR3 loop spans 14 amino acids. V was pared by 3 bases and J by 5 bases, with 13 bases between. Germline CDR1 and CDR2: KGHSH and LQKENI. CDR3 DNA: TGTGCCAGCTCACCTCCCGGGGGGCGTACTGAAGCTTTCTTT. This sequence encodes CASSPPGGRTEAFF.

This rearrangement joins TRBV28 to TRBJ2-6, with D possibly being TRBD1 (5 bases). V was trimmed by 7 bases and J by 1 base, leaving 11 bases between them. Germline assignment: CDR1 MDHEN and CDR2 SYDVKM. The length of the CDR3 is 15 residues. The CDR3 nucleotides are TGTGCCAGCACCCAGGGTCGGTCTGGGGCCAACGTCCTGACTTTC. It translates to CASTQGRSGANVLTF.

The genes are TRBV5-1 and TRBJ2-1; 10 nucleotides agree with TRBD2. The CDR3 consists of 16 residues. V gave up 3 bases and J gave up 4 bases; unmatched junction bases: 7. Germline values: CDR1 SGHRS, CDR2 YFSETQ. The CDR3 nucleotides are TGCGCCAGCAGCTCCAGGACTAGCGGTGGGTACAATGAGCAGTTCTTC. Amino acids: CASSSRTSGGYNEQFF.

With respect to this clone: At the DNA level, this CDR3 is encoded by other sequences in the same sample as well. The chain has TRBV9 and TRBJ2-3, with 10 positions matching TRBD2. V was pared by 1 base and J by 5 bases, with 1 base of the junction left unmatched. The CDR3 totals 14 residues. CDR1 SGDLS and CDR2 YYNGEE come from the germline V gene. The CDR3 DNA is TGTGCCAGCAGCGTACTAGCGGGAGAAGATACGCAGTATTTT. Its protein product is CASSVLAGEDTQYF.

This clone has just a few counts. The chain is built from TRBV18 and TRBJ1-2; no reliable D call. Deletions cut 3 bases from V and 5 bases from J, with 10 bases between. Germline CDR1 is KGHSH and CDR2 is LQKENI. This CDR3 contains 13 residues. The CDR3 loop reads CASSPDLWYGYTF. CDR3 nucleotide sequence: TGTGCCAGCTCACCCGACCTTTGGTATGGCTACACCTTC.

About this clone itself: Other DNA sequences in this sample translate to the same CDR3. This sequence joins TRBV18 and TRBJ2-7; D gene ambiguous. Between the trimmed V and J ends, which lost 3 bases and 0 bases, there was a span of 3 bases. Germline CDR1 and CDR2: KGHSH and LQKENI. CDR3 length: 12 amino acids. CDR3 loop: CASSPSSYEQYF. CDR3 DNA sequence: TGTGCCAGCTCACCCAGCTCCTACGAGCAGTACTTC. Drawing the rest from reference TRBV18 and TRBJ2-7, the complete variable domain is NAGVMQNPRHLVRRRGQEARLRCSPMKGHSHVYWYRQLPEEGLKFMVYLQKENIIDESGMPKERFSAEFPKEGPSILRIQQVVRGDSAAYFCASSPSSYEQYFGPGTRLTVT.

The rearrangement uses TRBV5-4 and TRBJ1-2; D is uncertain. V lost 4 bases and J lost 0, with 13 bases in between. CDR1 is SGHNT, CDR2 YYREEE, per germline (reference sequence). The CDR3 is 15 amino acids. The CDR3 loop is CASSEGGPTNYGYTF. CDR3 coding DNA: TGTGCCAGCAGCGAGGGAGGCCCCACTAACTATGGCTACACCTTC.

The gene calls are TRBV28 and TRBJ1-2; TRBD1 matches 8 bases. With V trimmed by 3 bases and J by 3 bases, 3 bases remained unmatched. Germline CDR1 and CDR2: MDHEN and SYDVKM. The CDR3 runs to 14 residues. This chain's CDR3 is CASSFLTGDYGYTF. CDR3 nucleotides: TGTGCCAGCAGTTTCTTGACAGGGGACTATGGCTACACCTTC.

V and J are TRBV7-6 and TRBJ2-7; possible D gene TRBD2, 5 bases. The CDR3 has 16 amino acids. V was cut by 0 bases and J by 2 bases, with 14 bases left in between. Germline V gene sequence: CDR1 SGHVS, CDR2 FNYEAQ. CDR3 amino acids: CASSLARGQATYEQYF. The CDR3 DNA follows: TGTGCCAGCAGCTTAGCCAGAGGGCAGGCCACCTACGAGCAGTACTTC.